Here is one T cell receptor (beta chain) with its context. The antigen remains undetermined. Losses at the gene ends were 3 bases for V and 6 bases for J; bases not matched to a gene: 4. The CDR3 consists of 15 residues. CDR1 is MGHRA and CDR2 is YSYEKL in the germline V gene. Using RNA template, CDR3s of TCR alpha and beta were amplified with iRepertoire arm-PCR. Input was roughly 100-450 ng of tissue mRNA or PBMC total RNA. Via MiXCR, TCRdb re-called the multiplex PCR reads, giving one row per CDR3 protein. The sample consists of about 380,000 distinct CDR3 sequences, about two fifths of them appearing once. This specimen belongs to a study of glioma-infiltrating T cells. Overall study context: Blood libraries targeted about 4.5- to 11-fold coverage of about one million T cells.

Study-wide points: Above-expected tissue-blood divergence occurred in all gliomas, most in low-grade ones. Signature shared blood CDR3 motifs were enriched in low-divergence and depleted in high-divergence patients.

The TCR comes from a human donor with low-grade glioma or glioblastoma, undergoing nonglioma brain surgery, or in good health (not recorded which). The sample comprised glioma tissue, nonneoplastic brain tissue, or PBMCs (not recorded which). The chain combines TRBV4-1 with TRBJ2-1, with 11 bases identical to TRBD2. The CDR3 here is CASSQLAGGFNEQFF. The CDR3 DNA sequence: TGCGCCAGCAGCCAGCTAGCGGGAGGCTTCAATGAGCAGTTCTTC.